These 5 T cell receptor beta chains were all obtained from the same sample, sequenced in a study of T cells in Graves' hyperthyroidism and ophthalmopathy. Researchers took RNA transcripts and amplified the TCR beta CDR3 regions from them. HTBI primers drove first-round RT-PCR of the TCR CDR3. Each CDR3 protein gets one entry after TCRdb re-called the multiplex PCR reads with MiXCR. Seen here are fewer than 350,000 distinct CDR3 sequences, approximately 18% observed once, and the top ten hold about 35%. Sequencing was done on a sample of blood. These receptors all come from a man in his fifties or sixties with Graves' ophthalmopathy.

Ten or more counts support this clonotype. This chain connects TRBV3-1 to TRBJ2-2; D is ambiguous. CDR1 is LGHDT and CDR2 is YNNKEL in the germline V gene (reference sequence). Trimming stripped 4 bases from V and 6 bases from J, with 6 bases between. The CDR3 is 12 residues long. The DNA of the CDR3 is TGTGCCAGCAGCCTCCCCCCCGGGGAGCTGTTTTTT. It specifies CASSLPPGELFF.

The chain has TRBV4-1 and TRBJ2-1, with 7 bases matching TRBD2. This CDR3 is built from 14 residues. Unmatched junction bases numbered 3, after V lost 1 base and J lost 6 bases. The germline V gene has CDR1 MGHRA and CDR2 YSYEKL. The CDR3 DNA sequence: TGCGCCAGCAGCCAAGGAACGGGAGGCAATGAGCAGTTCTTC. It yields the protein CASSQGTGGNEQFF.

This clonotype showed up many times. The chain employs TRBV5-1 and TRBJ2-5; TRBD2 matches at 9 bases. Germline assignment: CDR1 SGHRS and CDR2 YFSETQ. The CDR3 loop spans 14 amino acids. V lost 1 base to trimming and J lost 5 bases; unmatched junction nucleotides: 3. CDR3 sequence: CASSLIAGEETQYF. In DNA, the CDR3 is TGCGCCAGCAGCTTGATAGCGGGAGAGGAGACCCAGTACTTC. Full variable domain (outside the CDR3, taken from reference TRBV5-1 and TRBJ2-5): KAGVTQTPRYLIKTRGQQVTLSCSPISGHRSVSWYQQTPGQGLQFLFEYFSETQRNKGNFPGRFSGRQFSNSRSEMNVSTLELGDSALYLCASSLIAGEETQYFGPGTRLLVL.

This clonotype has ten or more counts. The chain joins TRBV7-3 to TRBJ1-6; a possible D gene is TRBD1 (6 bases). The germline gives CDR1 SGHTA, CDR2 FQGTGA. The V gene lost 2 bases and the J gene lost 9 bases, with 14 bases spanning the gap. The length of the CDR3 is 15 residues. The DNA of the CDR3 is TGTGCCAGCAGCTTAGAGGCAGGGGCAGGTTCACCCCTCCACTTT. Protein: CASSLEAGAGSPLHF.

This sequence joins TRBV5-4 and TRBJ2-2; 12 nucleotides match TRBD2. Germline CDR1 SGHNT, CDR2 YYREEE (reference sequence). CDR3 length: 17 residues. J lost 6 bases, V lost 5 bases, and 11 bases had no gene match. CDR3: CASRTGTSGLGSGELFF. The DNA for the CDR3 is TGTGCCAGCAGAACCGGGACTAGCGGGTTGGGATCCGGGGAGCTGTTTTTT. Using reference TRBV5-4 and TRBJ2-2 for the parts outside the CDR3, the full variable domain is ETGVTQSPTHLIKTRGQQVTLRCSSQSGHNTVSWYQQALGQGPQFIFQYYREEENGRGNFPPRFSGLQFPNYSSELNVNALELDDSALYLCASRTGTSGLGSGELFFGEGSRLTVL.